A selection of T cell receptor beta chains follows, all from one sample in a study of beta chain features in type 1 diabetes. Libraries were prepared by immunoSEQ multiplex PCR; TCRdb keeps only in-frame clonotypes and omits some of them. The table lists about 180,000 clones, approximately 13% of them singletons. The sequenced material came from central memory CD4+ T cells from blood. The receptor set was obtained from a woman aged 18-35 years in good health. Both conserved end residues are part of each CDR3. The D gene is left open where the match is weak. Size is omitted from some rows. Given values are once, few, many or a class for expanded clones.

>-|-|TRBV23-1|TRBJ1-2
TGCGCCAGCAGTCCCCCGGGGGGCCGCGGCTACACCTTC
CASSPPGGRGYTF
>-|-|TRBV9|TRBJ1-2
TGTGCCAGCAGCCTTTTGGGGGCATATGGCTACACCTTC
CASSLLGAYGYTF
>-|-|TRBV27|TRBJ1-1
TGTGCCAGCAGCCCCGAACGGTCTTGGAGGACTGAAGCTTTCTTT
CASSPERSWRTEAFF
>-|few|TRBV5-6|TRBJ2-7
TGTGCCAGCACCCCCTATGGGGGGGGCCTCTCCTACGAGCAGTACTTC
CASTPYGGGLSYEQYF
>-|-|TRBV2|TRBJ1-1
TGTGCCAGCAGTGATGCCGGGTTCCGGGCTTTCTTT
CASSDAGFRAFF
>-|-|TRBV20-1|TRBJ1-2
TGCAGTGCGGGTACGGACATCGGCTACACCTTC
CSAGTDIGYTF
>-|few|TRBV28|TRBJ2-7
TGTGCCAGCAGTTCCTGGGGCGCCAACTCCTACGAGCAGTACTTC
CASSSWGANSYEQYF
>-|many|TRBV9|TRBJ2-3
TGTGCCAGCAGCGCCATTCGCACAGATACGCAGTATTTT
CASSAIRTDTQYF
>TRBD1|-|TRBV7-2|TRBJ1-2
TGTGCCAGCAGCTTGGGGCAGGGGGCTCGGGGCTACACCTTC
CASSLGQGARGYTF
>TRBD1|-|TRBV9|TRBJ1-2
TGTGCCAGCAGCGGGACAGGGAACTATGGCTACACCTTC
CASSGTGNYGYTF
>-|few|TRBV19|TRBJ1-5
TGTGCCAGTACTCACACGGGTAGCAATCAGCCCCAGCATTTT
CASTHTGSNQPQHF
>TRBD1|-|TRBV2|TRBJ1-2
TGTGCCAGCAGAGGATTAACGGGACAGGGGAATGGCTACACCTTC
CASRGLTGQGNGYTF
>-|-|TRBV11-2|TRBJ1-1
TGTGCCAGCAGCTACGGAGCTGAAGCTTTCTTT
CASSYGAEAFF
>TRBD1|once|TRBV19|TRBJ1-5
TGTGCCAGTAGTATTAGCCAGGGGGTAAGGGGTCAGCCCCAGCATTTT
CASSISQGVRGQPQHF
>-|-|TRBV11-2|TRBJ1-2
TGTGCCAGCAGCTTAGGCGGGGCTGGCTACACCTTC
CASSLGGAGYTF
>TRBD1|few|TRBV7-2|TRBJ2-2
TGTGCCAGCAGGAGGACAGGGGGCACCGGGGAGCTGTTTTTT
CASRRTGGTGELFF
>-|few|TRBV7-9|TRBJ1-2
TGTGCCAGCAACTGGGAGGCTAACTATGGCTACACCTTC
CASNWEANYGYTF
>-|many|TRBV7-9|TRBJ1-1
TGTGCCAGCAGCTTAGGCCAGGCCAACACTGAAGCTTTCTTT
CASSLGQANTEAFF
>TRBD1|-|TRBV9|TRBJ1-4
TGTGCCAGCAGCGCGGTAGGGGGCGGACTGTTTTTT
CASSAVGGGLFF
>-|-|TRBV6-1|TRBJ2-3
TGTGCCAGCAGTCCCCGACAAAGCACAGATACGCAGTATTTT
CASSPRQSTDTQYF
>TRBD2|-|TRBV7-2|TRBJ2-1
TGTGCCAGCAGCTTAGGGGCGGGAGTATACAATGAGCAGTTCTTC
CASSLGAGVYNEQFF
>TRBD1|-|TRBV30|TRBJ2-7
TGTGCCTGGAAAGTACAGGGGGGAAGCTACGAGCAGTACTTC
CAWKVQGGSYEQYF
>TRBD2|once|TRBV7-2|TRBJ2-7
TGTGCCAGCAGCCCGGACACTAGCGGGAGAGGGGAGCAGTACTTC
CASSPDTSGRGEQYF
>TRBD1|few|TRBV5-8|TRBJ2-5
TGTGCCAGCAGCTTGACCGGGACAGGGGGAGGAGAGACCCAGTACTTC
CASSLTGTGGGETQYF
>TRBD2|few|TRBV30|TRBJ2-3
TGTGCCTGGAGTGTACGGGGGGCAGATACGCAGTATTTT
CAWSVRGADTQYF
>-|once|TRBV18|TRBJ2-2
TGTGCCAGCTCACCCAAGAGCGGATCCGGGGAGCTGTTTTTT
CASSPKSGSGELFF
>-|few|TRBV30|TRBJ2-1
TGTGCCTGGAGTGTACAGGGCTACAATGAGCAGTTCTTC
CAWSVQGYNEQFF
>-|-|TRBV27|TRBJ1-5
TGTGCCAGCAGTTTCTCTGGGCCCAATCAGCCCCAGCATTTT
CASSFSGPNQPQHF
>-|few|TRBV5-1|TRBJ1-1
TGCGCCAGCAGCTTTTCGGGGGACACTGAAGCTTTCTTT
CASSFSGDTEAFF
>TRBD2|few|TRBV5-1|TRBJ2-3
TGCGCCAGCGAAACCGGTAAACTAGCGGACACAGATACGCAGTATTTT
CASETGKLADTDTQYF
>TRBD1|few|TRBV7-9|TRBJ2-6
TGTGCCAGCACTAATTACAGGGGCTCTGGGGCCAACGTCCTGACTTTC
CASTNYRGSGANVLTF
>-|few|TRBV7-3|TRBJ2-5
TGTGCCAGCAGCTTTGGCGGCCAAGAGACCCAGTACTTC
CASSFGGQETQYF
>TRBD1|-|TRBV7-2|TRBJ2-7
TGTGCCAGCAGCTTACGGGACAGAGGGACGGCCGAGCAGTACTTC
CASSLRDRGTAEQYF
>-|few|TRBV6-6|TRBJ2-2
TGTGCCAGCAGTTACTCTCAGGGGCGCACCGGGGAGCTGTTTTTT
CASSYSQGRTGELFF
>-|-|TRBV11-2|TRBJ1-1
TGTGCCAGCAGCTTGGGACACCAGAACACTGAAGCTTTCTTT
CASSLGHQNTEAFF
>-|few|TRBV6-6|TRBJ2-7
TGTGCCAGCAGGGACTCATTCTACGAGCAGTACTTC
CASRDSFYEQYF
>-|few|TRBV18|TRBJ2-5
TGTGCCAGCTCACCCGGAAACCAGGTGGCCGTGATAGAGACCCAGTACTTC
CASSPGNQVAVIETQYF
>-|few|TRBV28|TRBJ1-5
TGTGCCAGCACCATAGGGGGGGAGGTTGCTACCCAGCATTTT
CASTIGGEVATQHF
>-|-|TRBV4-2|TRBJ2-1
TGTGCCAGCAGCCAAGATGAGAGGCGGGGCAATGAGCAGTTCTTC
CASSQDERRGNEQFF
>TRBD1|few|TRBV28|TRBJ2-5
TGTGCCAGCAGCCCCGGGACAGGTTTCGGGACCCAGTACTTC
CASSPGTGFGTQYF
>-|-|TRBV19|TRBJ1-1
TGTGCCAGTAGAAGCCTGACCGGGACTCTAGAAGCTTTCTTT
CASRSLTGTLEAFF
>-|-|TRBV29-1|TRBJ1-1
TGCAGCGTTGAGCGGGGAACGGGCACTGAAGCTTTCTTT
CSVERGTGTEAFF
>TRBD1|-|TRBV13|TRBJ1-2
TGTGCCAGCAGCTTGGGACAGAACTATGGCTACACCTTC
CASSLGQNYGYTF
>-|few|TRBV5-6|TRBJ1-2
TGTGCCAGCAGCTTGGTTGGGTACGACTTCCTTTATGGCTACACCTTC
CASSLVGYDFLYGYTF
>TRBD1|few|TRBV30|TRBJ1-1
TGTGCCTGGAGTGCCCACAGGGGGCTGGGTAACACTGAAGCTTTCTTT
CAWSAHRGLGNTEAFF
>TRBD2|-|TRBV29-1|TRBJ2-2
TGCAGCGTTGGGGGGGGACTAGCGAGAACCGGGGAGCTGTTTTTT
CSVGGGLARTGELFF
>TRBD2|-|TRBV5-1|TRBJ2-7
TGCGCCAGCAGCTTGGGGTCCGGGACTAGTTTCTACGAGCAGTACTTC
CASSLGSGTSFYEQYF
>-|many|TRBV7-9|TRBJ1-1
TGTGCCAGCAGCTTAGAGAGGGTTCGGGCTGAAGCTTTCTTT
CASSLERVRAEAFF
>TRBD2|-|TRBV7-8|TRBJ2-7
TGTGCCAGCAGCTTAGCGCTCCGGGGGGTTAGCGAGCAGTACTTC
CASSLALRGVSEQYF
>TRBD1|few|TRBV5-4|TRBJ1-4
TGTGCCAGCAGCTTGGAGGGACAGGGAGCGGAAAAACTGTTTTTT
CASSLEGQGAEKLFF
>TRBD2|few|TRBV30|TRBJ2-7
TGTGCCTGGAGTACTAGCGGGTACGAGCAGTACTTC
CAWSTSGYEQYF
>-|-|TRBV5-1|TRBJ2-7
TGCGCCAGCAGCCCCGGGACACTGGACGAGCAGTACTTC
CASSPGTLDEQYF
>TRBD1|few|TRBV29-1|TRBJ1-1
TGCAGCGCTAGGACAGGGTCTGAAGCTTTCTTT
CSARTGSEAFF
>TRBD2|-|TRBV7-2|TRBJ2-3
TGTGCCAGCAGCGCCGCTAGCGGGAGGGCCGGAGATACGCAGTATTTT
CASSAASGRAGDTQYF
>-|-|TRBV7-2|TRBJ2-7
TGTGCCAGCAGCCCGGGGTCAAACTACGAGCAGTACTTC
CASSPGSNYEQYF